The 26 T cell receptor beta chains in this list originate from one sample, sequenced in a study of T cells in Graves' hyperthyroidism and ophthalmopathy. RNA transcripts provided the source from which TCR beta CDR3 regions were amplified. RT-PCR in the first round (using the HTBI primer set) targeted the TCR CDR3. MiXCR, run by TCRdb on the multiplex PCR reads, gives a single entry per CDR3 protein. In the table there are under 550,000 distinct CDR3 sequences, 20% of which are singletons. Material: blood. These receptors originate from a man in his forties with Graves' ophthalmopathy.

This clonotype was seen repeatedly, ten times or more. V gene TRBV4-2 combines with J gene TRBJ1-1; a weak D match, TRBD1 (6 bases). From germline, CDR1 is LGHNA and CDR2 YNFKEQ. The CDR3 runs 19 residues. V was shortened by 0 bases and J by 1 base, with 21 bases between the two germline ends. The CDR3 loop reads CASSQDWGPVASPNTEAFF. As DNA, the CDR3 is TGTGCCAGCAGCCAAGATTGGGGGCCGGTGGCCTCACCGAACACTGAAGCTTTCTTT.

The rearrangement joins TRBV30 to TRBJ1-4; D gene uncertain. CDR3 length equals 13 residues. V lost 3 bases, J lost 6 bases, and 11 bases lay in between. Germline loops: CDR1 GTSNPN, CDR2 SVGIG (reference sequence). CDR3 DNA sequence: TGTGCCTGGAGCCGTCGTTTGTATGAAAAACTGTTTTTT. It translates to CAWSRRLYEKLFF.

This chain connects TRBV4-1 to TRBJ1-6, with D perhaps TRBD1 (6 bases). CDR3 size: 12 residues. CDR1 and CDR2 (germline): MGHRA, YSYEKL. V dropped 4 bases and J dropped 16 bases, with 14 bases sitting between them. The CDR3 region is CASSPTQGFLHF. The CDR3 DNA reads TGCGCCAGCAGCCCAACCCAGGGGTTTCTCCACTTT.

The table lists this clonotype with a few counts. This sequence joins TRBV7-2 and TRBJ1-4, with TRBD1 matching 9 bases. Trimming cost V 1 base and J 8 bases; bases outside gene matches: 2. The germline CDR1 and CDR2 sequences are SGHTA and FQGNSA. The CDR3 has 14 residues. CDR3 protein: CASSLGTGVEKLFF. The CDR3 nucleotides are TGTGCCAGCAGCTTAGGGACAGGGGTAGAAAAACTGTTTTTT.

This clonotype has ten or more counts. The rearrangement joins TRBV7-2 to TRBJ2-7, with 7 bases matching TRBD2. This CDR3 comprises 14 residues. V was pared by 5 bases and J by 3 bases, with 7 bases of the junction left unmatched. Germline V gene lookup returns CDR1 SGHTA and CDR2 FQGNSA. CDR3 coding DNA: TGTGCCAGCAGCCAGGGACTACCGGGCTACGAGCAGTACTTC. The encoded protein is CASSQGLPGYEQYF.

This clonotype was observed many times. The genes are TRBV20-1 and TRBJ1-2, with 8 positions matching TRBD1. Trimming took 6 bases from V and 4 from J; bases not matched to a gene: 10. CDR1 and CDR2 (germline): DFQATT, SNEGSKA (reference sequence). The CDR3 runs 14 residues. CDR3 sequence: CSAIEVGQGYGYTF. The CDR3, as DNA: TGCAGTGCCATCGAAGTCGGACAGGGCTATGGCTACACCTTC.

There are a few counts of this clonotype. The chain joins TRBV20-1 to TRBJ2-2; D gene uncertain. The V gene lost 5 bases and the J gene lost 7 bases, with 11 bases spanning the gap. The V gene's germline CDR1 is DFQATT and CDR2 SNEGSKA (reference sequence). This CDR3 spans 12 amino acids. Here the CDR3 reads CSALPPNGELFF. The CDR3 nucleotides are TGCAGTGCTCTGCCCCCTAACGGGGAGCTGTTTTTT.

The chain uses TRBV20-1 and TRBJ1-2; D might be TRBD1 (5 bases). With 6 bases removed from V and 9 bases from J, the gap between germline ends came to 17 bases. CDR3 length: 12 amino acids. Per the germline V gene, CDR1 is DFQATT and CDR2 is SNEGSKA (reference sequence). CDR3 loop: CSAPGGGDRYTF. As DNA, the CDR3 is TGCAGTGCCCCGGGGGGGGGTGATCGCTACACCTTC.

Only a few counts were recorded for this clonotype. A single base separates this from a much larger clone, so it may be a read error. The chain links TRBV28 to TRBJ2-7; 13 nucleotides agree with TRBD2. CDR1 and CDR2 from the germline V gene are MDHEN and SYDVKM. The CDR3 totals 16 residues. CDR3 sequence reads: CTSSINPGLAGREQYF. In DNA form, the CDR3 reads TGTACCAGCAGTATCAATCCGGGACTAGCGGGACGCGAGCAGTACTTC.

This rearrangement joins TRBV28 to TRBJ2-6, with TRBD1 matching over 8 bases. The CDR3 totals 17 residues. The junction had 10 bases not matched to a gene; V was cut back by 7 bases and J by 2 bases. The germline V gene has CDR1 MDHEN and CDR2 SYDVKM. CDR3: CASKPQGEIPGANVLTF. As DNA, the CDR3 is TGTGCCAGCAAACCACAGGGGGAAATTCCTGGGGCCAACGTCCTGACTTTC.

This clonotype was recorded many times. The chain uses TRBV12-3 or TRBV12-4 and TRBJ2-1, with TRBD2 matching over 12 bases. The CDR3 runs 18 residues. The junction had 13 bases not matched to a gene; V was cut back by 5 bases and J by 5 bases. This CDR3 reads CASSGGVLAGGLNNEQFF. For the CDR3, the DNA is TGTGCCAGCAGTGGCGGGGTACTAGCGGGAGGTCTGAACAATGAGCAGTTCTTC.

This clonotype was seen only a few times. Sequence at one end of the junction differs from germline and may be a read error. The rearrangement uses TRBV6-4 and TRBJ1-6; 7 bases are a match to TRBD1. Germline V gene lookup returns CDR1 MRHNA and CDR2 SNTAGT. The CDR3 is 16 amino acids. The CDR3 bases are TGTGCCAGCAGTTACTCCGGCAGGGGGGGTAATTCACCCCTCCACTTT. Residues: CASSYSGRGGNSPLHF.

V gene TRBV6-6 combines with J gene TRBJ1-2; D possibly corresponds to TRBD1 (6 bases). CDR1 and CDR2 from the germline V gene are MNHNY and SVGAGI (reference sequence). This CDR3 is built from 15 residues. Trimming shortened V by 0 bases and J by 6 bases, and 14 bases separated the two germline ends. As DNA, the CDR3 is TGTGCCAGCAGTTACTCGAGTTCACAGGGCCATGGCTACACCTTC. It specifies CASSYSSSQGHGYTF.

This clonotype was picked up many times. The chain carries TRBV11-2 and TRBJ2-1, with 7 bases lining up with TRBD2. The CDR3 has 16 residues. The ends lost 5 bases at V and 4 bases at J; junction bases unmatched: 11. Germline V lookup: CDR1 SGHAT, CDR2 FQNNGV. The CDR3 here is CASSMRRAGVYNEQFF. CDR3 DNA: TGTGCCAGCAGCATGCGACGGGCGGGAGTTTACAATGAGCAGTTCTTC.

V gene TRBV12-3 or TRBV12-4 combines with J gene TRBJ2-6; tentative D call: TRBD2 (6 bases). There are 15 residues in the CDR3. Deletions cut 5 bases from V and 3 bases from J, with 11 bases between. The CDR3 reads CASSERERGANVLTF. Written as DNA, the CDR3 is TGTGCCAGCAGTGAACGGGAGCGTGGGGCCAACGTCCTGACTTTC.

The rearrangement joins TRBV5-6 to TRBJ2-1, with 13 nucleotides matching TRBD2. The CDR3 contains 18 residues. Germline trimming cut 4 bases from V and 4 bases from J; bases unmatched to any gene: 11. Germline CDR1 reads SGHDT; CDR2 reads YYEEEE. The CDR3 DNA follows: TGTGCCAGCAGCCCCGGGACTAGCGGGACACACAGATACAATGAGCAGTTCTTC. Amino acid sequence: CASSPGTSGTHRYNEQFF.

The table lists this clonotype with many counts. The J gene is TRBJ2-2, the V gene TRBV13; weak D call: TRBD1 (5 bases). V gave up 5 bases and J gave up 0 bases, with 13 bases separating them. The CDR3 is made up of 16 amino acids. The germline V gene has CDR1 PRHDT and CDR2 FYEKMQ (reference sequence). The CDR3 DNA sequence: TGTGCCAGCAGCCTTCAACAGGTTTCGAACACCGGGGAGCTGTTTTTT. It is translated as CASSLQQVSNTGELFF.

The rearrangement joins TRBV4-3 to TRBJ1-2; 11 bases fit TRBD1. The CDR3 totals 15 residues. The V gene end was trimmed by 1 base and the J gene end by 7 bases; junction bases not matched to a gene: 5. The germline V gene has CDR1 LGHNA and CDR2 YSLEER. CDR3 sequence reads: CASSQGTGGDFGYTF. The CDR3 region has the DNA TGCGCCAGCAGCCAAGGGACAGGGGGCGATTTTGGCTACACCTTC.

The V gene is TRBV4-1, the J gene TRBJ2-1; TRBD1 aligns across 10 bases. The CDR3 has 17 amino acids. V lost 0 bases and J lost 4; bases outside the gene matches: 6. CDR1 is MGHRA and CDR2 is YSYEKL in the germline V gene. The DNA for the CDR3 is TGCGCCAGCAGCCAAGATTTAGGGACAGGGGCATACAATGAGCAGTTCTTC. It is translated as CASSQDLGTGAYNEQFF.

This clonotype was seen more than once but under ten times. V and J are TRBV13 and TRBJ1-6; the match to TRBD1 covers 8 bases. Looked up from germline, CDR1 is PRHDT and CDR2 is FYEKMQ (reference sequence). The CDR3 sequence is 15 residues long. After removal of 3 bases from V and 9 bases from J, the junction contained 7 bases not matched to a gene. This CDR3 reads CASSFSDRVGSPLHF. Here the CDR3 DNA reads TGTGCCAGCAGCTTCTCGGACAGGGTTGGTTCACCCCTCCACTTT.

This clonotype was counted ten times or more. The chain links TRBV5-1 to TRBJ2-1; weak D call: TRBD1 (5 bases). The CDR3 extends over 12 amino acids. CDR1 SGHRS and CDR2 YFSETQ come from the germline V gene. Trimming left V 2 bases short and J 8 bases short, with 8 bases between. CDR3 bases: TGCGCCAGCAGCTTACGCAGGGATGAGCAGTTCTTC. Residues: CASSLRRDEQFF.

This clonotype showed up just once. A much larger clone sits a single nucleotide away, making a read error possible. The J gene is TRBJ2-3, the V gene TRBV30; 9 nucleotides align to TRBD2. Germline V lookup: CDR1 GTSNPN, CDR2 SVGIG (reference sequence). Trimming cost V 8 bases and J 1 base; bases outside gene matches: 4. CDR3 length: 13 residues. The CDR3 DNA is TGTGCCCGCGGGGGGGCGGGCACAGATACGCAGTATTTT. Its translation is CARGGAGTDTQYF.

There are many counts of this clonotype. The chain uses TRBV27 and TRBJ2-7, with 8 bases fitting TRBD2. The J segment lost 6 bases and the V segment lost 5 bases, leaving 12 bases of the junction unmatched. Germline V gene data show CDR1 as MNHEY and CDR2 as SMNVEV (reference sequence). This CDR3 is 15 amino acids long. In nucleotides, the CDR3 is TGTGCCAGCAGTCCCCGGGAGGGGGATGTGCGCGAGCAGTACTTC. Its protein product is CASSPREGDVREQYF.

Concerning this clonotype itself: A much more abundant neighbour one base away suggests this may be a read error. This chain joins TRBV28 and TRBJ2-7; TRBD2 aligns across 8 bases. CDR1 MDHEN and CDR2 SYDVKM come from the germline V gene. The junction had 11 bases not matched to a gene; V was cut back by 5 bases and J by 11 bases. The CDR3 length is 13 residues. CDR3 sequence: CASSMGLGGEEYF. For the CDR3, the DNA is TGTGCCAGCAGTATGGGACTAGGGGGGGAGGAGTACTTC.

V and J are TRBV24-1 and TRBJ2-2, with D perhaps TRBD2 (5 bases). CDR1 and CDR2 (germline): KGHDR, SFDVKD. This CDR3 comprises 14 residues. The ends were cut back, 3 bases at V and 4 bases at J, with 8 bases in the middle. CDR3 coding DNA: TGTGCCACCAGTGATGGACTGATCACCGGGGAGCTGTTTTTT. Translated, it gives CATSDGLITGELFF.

The chain recombines TRBV5-1 with TRBJ1-4, with a possible D match to TRBD1 (6 bases). Germline CDR1 reads SGHRS; CDR2 reads YFSETQ. V was pared by 2 bases and J by 8 bases, with 16 bases between. The CDR3 sequence is 15 residues long. The CDR3 DNA reads TGCGCCAGCAGCTTTAGGGCAGGGGCACGGGAAAAACTGTTTTTT. This codes for CASSFRAGAREKLFF.